The entry below describes one TCR beta chain. The data originate from a study of technical replicates of blood from a handful of donors. This table comes from immunoSEQ multiplex PCR, and its TCRdb copy is limited to in-frame clones, with some not included. This sample has 80,000 to 95,000 clones, with 90% to 97% found just once. Trimming took off 5 bases at V and 9 bases at J, with 17 bases between the two ends. Germline lookup yields CDR1 LNHDA and CDR2 SQIVND (reference sequence). The CDR3 length is 14 residues. The sequenced material came from T cells isolated from PBMCs. This chain joins TRBV19 and TRBJ2-1; a weak D match, TRBD2 (6 bases). This clonotype was obtained from a human donor in good health. CDR3 in DNA: TGTGCCAGTAGTGAACATAGCGGTGTCGGTGAGCAGTTCTTC. Encoded protein: CASSEHSGVGEQFF.